These 22 T cell receptor beta chains were all obtained from the same sample, sequenced in a study of post-analysis software for immune sequencing data. Study-wide points: Five TRBV segments, TRBV5-6, TRBV5-1 and TRBV20-1 among them, were found more frequent in patients than controls.

No cognate antigen is known for these TCRs. Carried by the TCR beta cDNA libraries were unique molecular identifiers. One entry per CDR3 protein, called by TCRdb with MiXCR from the PCR reads. The repertoire includes roughly 730,000 distinct CDR3 sequences, approximately 30% of them detected once, and more than 0.45% sits in the top ten. Sequenced material: blood. All receptors derive from a girl aged 5-17 years with multiple sclerosis.

This clonotype has at least ten counts. The chain links TRBV6-5 to TRBJ1-2; D gene unclear. Per germline, CDR1 MNHEY and CDR2 SVGAGI. The CDR3 spans 12 residues. Trimming removed 5 bases from V and 1 base from J, with 5 bases in between. The CDR3 sequence is CASSGSNYGYTF. The CDR3 nucleotides are TGTGCCAGCAGTGGCAGTAACTATGGCTACACCTTC.

This rearrangement joins TRBV5-6 to TRBJ1-2; D unresolved. With 1 base removed from V and 4 bases from J, the gap between germline ends came to 5 bases. Germline-derived CDR1 and CDR2 are SGHDT and YYEEEE. This CDR3 has 12 amino acids. The CDR3 spells CASSLTTYGYTF. The CDR3 bases are TGTGCCAGCAGCTTGACCACCTATGGCTACACCTTC.

This clonotype appeared a few times. CDR3 DNA: TGCAGTGCTAGAATAGGGGGAACTGAAGCTTTCTTT. Residues: CSARIGGTEAFF. The chain is built from TRBV20-1 and TRBJ1-1; a possible D gene is TRBD1 (6 bases). Germline V gene lookup returns CDR1 DFQATT and CDR2 SNEGSKA (reference sequence). CDR3 size: 12 residues. Trimming took off 2 bases at V and 5 bases at J, with 9 bases between the two ends.

This clonotype was observed a handful of times. The chain employs TRBV29-1 and TRBJ2-5; tentatively, D is TRBD2 (6 bases). Deletions cut 7 bases from V and 2 bases from J, with 11 bases between. The CDR3 sequence is 12 residues long. Germline values: CDR1 SQVTM, CDR2 ANQGSEA. In DNA form, the CDR3 reads TGCAGCGCATTAGCGGCTCAAGAGACCCAGTACTTC. Its protein product is CSALAAQETQYF.

The rearrangement links TRBV27 to TRBJ2-7; D unresolved. The CDR3 covers 14 residues. Trimming took 5 bases from V and 5 from J, leaving 16 bases between them. Germline CDR1 MNHEY, CDR2 SMNVEV (reference sequence). CDR3 nucleotide sequence: TGTGCCAGCAGTCCCCGGGCGGCGGCCCACGAGCAGTACTTC. It encodes CASSPRAAAHEQYF.

V usage is TRBV18 and J usage is TRBJ1-1; no clear D gene. Deletions cut 1 base from V and 1 base from J, with 10 bases between. Germline V gene sequence: CDR1 KGHSH, CDR2 LQKENI. This CDR3 contains 15 residues. The CDR3 DNA sequence: TGTGCCAGCTCACCACTACAGACATCGAACACTGAAGCTTTCTTT. Translating gives CASSPLQTSNTEAFF.

This chain uses TRBV19 with TRBJ1-2; D remains unclear. V lost 5 bases and J lost 8, with 24 bases in between. CDR1 and CDR2 from the germline V gene are LNHDA and SQIVND (reference sequence). The CDR3 is 16 residues long. In nucleotides, the CDR3 is TGTGCCAGTAGTGCTAACTCCCCCGGACGACTCCGGGGCTACACCTTC. Amino acids: CASSANSPGRLRGYTF. Looking up the rest from reference TRBV19 and TRBJ1-2 gives the full variable domain: DGGITQSPKYLFRKEGQNVTLSCEQNLNHDAMYWYRQDPGQGLRLIYYSQIVNDFQKGDIAEGYSVSREKKESFPLTVTSAQKNPTAFYLCASSANSPGRLRGYTFGSGTRLTVV.

The chain has TRBV11-2 and TRBJ2-5; D is undetermined. The germline CDR1 and CDR2 sequences are SGHAT and FQNNGV. The CDR3 spans 16 residues. V lost 2 bases and J 5 bases, leaving 18 bases between the germline ends. In DNA form, the CDR3 reads TGTGCCAGCAGCTTACGCCAGGTCGGGTATGGGGAGACCCAGTACTTC. Its translation is CASSLRQVGYGETQYF.

This CDR3 reads CASSIVGSIYEQYF. CDR3 coding DNA: TGTGCCAGTAGTATCGTCGGCAGCATATACGAGCAGTACTTC. The chain carries TRBV19 and TRBJ2-7; D remains unclear. Trimming left V 3 bases short and J 4 bases short, with 13 bases between. The CDR3 has 14 residues. Germline CDR1 and CDR2: LNHDA and SQIVND (reference sequence).

The chain links TRBV12-3 or TRBV12-4 to TRBJ1-6, with a tentative D call TRBD1 (6 bases). This CDR3 is 14 amino acids long. V dropped 5 bases and J dropped 10 bases, with 15 bases sitting between them. DNA of the CDR3: TGTGCCAGCAGTCTACAGGGAGGTGGCTCACCCCTCCACTTT. It is translated as CASSLQGGGSPLHF.

This clonotype has more than one count but fewer than ten. V and J are TRBV28 and TRBJ1-2, with D uncertain. Trimming shortened V by 2 bases and J by 3 bases, and 13 bases separated the two germline ends. The CDR3 length is 15 residues. Germline CDR1 is MDHEN and CDR2 is SYDVKM. The CDR3: CASSLIPPGDYGYTF. For the CDR3, the DNA is TGTGCCAGCAGTTTAATCCCGCCCGGGGACTATGGCTACACCTTC.

This clonotype was counted many times. The V call is TRBV5-5, the J call TRBJ2-3; TRBD2 matches at 7 bases. V was clipped by 2 bases and J by 0 bases; unmatched bases: 3. The CDR3 is made up of 15 amino acids. Germline V gene lookup returns CDR1 SGHKS and CDR2 YYEKEE (reference sequence). CDR3 sequence (DNA): TGTGCCAGCAGCTTATGGGGGGGTAGCACAGATACGCAGTATTTT. Translating gives CASSLWGGSTDTQYF.

The rearrangement uses TRBV20-1 and TRBJ1-1, with D tentatively TRBD1 (5 bases). V was shortened by 2 bases and J by 1 base, with 14 bases between the two germline ends. Germline V gene lookup returns CDR1 DFQATT and CDR2 SNEGSKA (reference sequence). The CDR3 has 15 amino acids. CDR3 nucleotides: TGCAGTGCTAGACAATCCCAGGGTAGGAACACTGAAGCTTTCTTT. Translated, it gives CSARQSQGRNTEAFF.

This clonotype was counted only a few times. This chain connects TRBV7-2 to TRBJ2-3; 14 bases agree with TRBD2. Losses at the gene ends were 1 base for V and 4 bases for J; bases not matched to a gene: 4. The V gene's germline CDR1 is SGHTA and CDR2 FQGNSA. The CDR3 totals 17 residues. The CDR3 protein is CASSLERLAGGPDTQYF. CDR3 sequence (DNA): TGTGCCAGCAGCTTAGAACGACTAGCGGGAGGGCCAGATACGCAGTATTTT.

The chain recombines TRBV4-1 with TRBJ1-2; no clear D gene. This CDR3 spans 15 amino acids. Trimming pared 3 bases from V and 0 bases from J, leaving 11 bases between. Germline loops: CDR1 MGHRA, CDR2 YSYEKL. The CDR3: CASSHLGTTNYGYTF. The CDR3 nucleotides are TGCGCCAGCAGCCACCTAGGTACTACTAACTATGGCTACACCTTC.

Only one count was recorded for this clonotype. One junction end disagrees with the germline gene, perhaps due to a read error. This chain links TRBV11-3 with TRBJ2-7; possibly TRBD2 for D (6 bases). Looked up from germline, CDR1 is SGHNT and CDR2 is YENEEA. The CDR3 sequence is 14 residues long. CDR3: CAGSPAGDSYEQYF. The DNA for the CDR3 is TGTGCCGGCAGTCCAGCGGGCGACTCCTACGAGCAGTACTTC.

CDR3 nucleotide sequence: TGTGCCAGCAGTTTAACCGGGTCAGGGTCCCTCCACTTT. It translates to CASSLTGSGSLHF. The chain carries TRBV6-5 and TRBJ1-6, with TRBD1 as a possible D gene (5 bases). CDR1 is MNHEY, CDR2 SVGAGI, per germline. Trimming shortened V by 4 bases and J by 14 bases, and 15 bases separated the two germline ends. CDR3 size: 13 residues.

This chain connects TRBV5-1 to TRBJ2-3, with 8 bases lining up with TRBD2. V lost 3 bases to trimming and J lost 2 bases; unmatched junction nucleotides: 2. The CDR3 runs to 14 residues. Germline V gives CDR1 SGHRS, CDR2 YFSETQ. DNA for the CDR3: TGCGCCAGCAGCTGGGGACTAGACACAGATACGCAGTATTTT. Protein sequence: CASSWGLDTDTQYF.

The chain employs TRBV7-2 and TRBJ1-2; D is ambiguous. The CDR3 is 14 residues long. Trimming pared 3 bases from V and 4 bases from J, leaving 12 bases between. Germline V gene data show CDR1 as SGHTA and CDR2 as FQGNSA. CDR3 sequence reads: CASSFLSCGYGYTF. CDR3 coding DNA: TGTGCCAGCAGCTTTCTGTCGTGCGGCTATGGCTACACCTTC. Filled out from reference TRBV7-2 and TRBJ1-2, the complete variable domain reads GAGVSQSPSNKVTEKGKDVELRCDPISGHTALYWYRQSLGQGLEFLIYFQGNSAPDKSGLPSDRFSAERTGGSVSTLTIQRTQQEDSAVYLCASSFLSCGYGYTFGSGTRLTVV.

This sequence joins TRBV11-3 and TRBJ2-3, with D perhaps matching TRBD2 (5 bases). The CDR3 extends over 16 amino acids. Between the trimmed V and J ends, which lost 1 base and 4 bases, there was a span of 15 bases. CDR1 SGHNT and CDR2 YENEEA come from the germline V gene. The CDR3 is CASSLGGYTPSDTQYF. CDR3 DNA: TGTGCCAGCAGCTTAGGAGGGTATACCCCCTCAGATACGCAGTATTTT.

V and J are TRBV29-1 and TRBJ2-3, with D possibly TRBD2 on 6 matching bases. CDR3 length equals 12 residues. Trimming removed 4 bases at V and 4 bases at J, with 9 bases between. Looked up from germline, CDR1 is SQVTM and CDR2 is ANQGSEA. CDR3 protein: CSVVRGADTQYF. In DNA, the CDR3 is TGCAGCGTTGTGCGGGGCGCAGATACGCAGTATTTT.

This sequence joins TRBV6-1 and TRBJ2-2, with TRBD2 identical over 15 bases. CDR1 is MNHNS and CDR2 is SASEGT in the germline V gene. Trimming at V came to 7 bases and at J to 4 bases, leaving 16 bases not matched to a gene. The CDR3 is 20 amino acids. The CDR3 bases are TGTGCCAGCACACCTAGACCGGGACTAGCGGGAGGTCCGAGCACCGGGGAGCTGTTTTTT. This translates into CASTPRPGLAGGPSTGELFF.